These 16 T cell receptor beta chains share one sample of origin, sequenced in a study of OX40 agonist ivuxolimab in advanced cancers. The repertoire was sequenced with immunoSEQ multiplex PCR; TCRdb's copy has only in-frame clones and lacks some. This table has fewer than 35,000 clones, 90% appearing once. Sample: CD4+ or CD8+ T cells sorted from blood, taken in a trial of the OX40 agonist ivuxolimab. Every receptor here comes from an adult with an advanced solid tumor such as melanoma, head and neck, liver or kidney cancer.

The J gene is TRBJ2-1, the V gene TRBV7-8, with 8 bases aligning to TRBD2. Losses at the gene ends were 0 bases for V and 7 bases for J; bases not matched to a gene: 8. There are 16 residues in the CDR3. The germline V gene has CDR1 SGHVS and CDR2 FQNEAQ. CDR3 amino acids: CASSLASGGLLNEQFF. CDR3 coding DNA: TGTGCCAGCAGCTTAGCGAGCGGGGGCCTCTTAAATGAGCAGTTCTTC.

The chain's CDR3 is CASSVVAGHQETQYF. In DNA form, the CDR3 reads TGTGCCAGCAGCGTAGTAGCGGGCCACCAAGAGACCCAGTACTTC. V and J are TRBV9 and TRBJ2-5; 7 bases are a match to TRBD2. In germline, CDR1 is SGDLS, CDR2 YYNGEE. Germline trimming cut 0 bases from V and 0 bases from J; bases unmatched to any gene: 2. This CDR3 comprises 15 residues. The whole variable domain, remainder taken from reference TRBV9 and TRBJ2-5, is DSGVTQTPKHLITATGQRVTLRCSPRSGDLSVYWYQQSLDQGLQFLIQYYNGEERAKGNILERFSAQQFPDLHSELNLSSLELGDSALYFCASSVVAGHQETQYFGPGTRLLVL.

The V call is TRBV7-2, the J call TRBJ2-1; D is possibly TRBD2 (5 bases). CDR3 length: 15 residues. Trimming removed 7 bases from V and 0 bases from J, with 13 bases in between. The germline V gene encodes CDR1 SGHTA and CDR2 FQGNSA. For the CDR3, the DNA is TGTGCCAGCACCCCACGGGGTTACTCCTACAATGAGCAGTTCTTC. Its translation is CASTPRGYSYNEQFF.

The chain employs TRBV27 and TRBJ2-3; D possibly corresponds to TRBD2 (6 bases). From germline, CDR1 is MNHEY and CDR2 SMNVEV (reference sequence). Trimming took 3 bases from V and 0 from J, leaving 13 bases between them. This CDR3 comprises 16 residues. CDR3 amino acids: CASSFGLAVSTDTQYF. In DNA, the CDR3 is TGTGCCAGCAGTTTCGGGTTAGCGGTTAGCACAGATACGCAGTATTTT.

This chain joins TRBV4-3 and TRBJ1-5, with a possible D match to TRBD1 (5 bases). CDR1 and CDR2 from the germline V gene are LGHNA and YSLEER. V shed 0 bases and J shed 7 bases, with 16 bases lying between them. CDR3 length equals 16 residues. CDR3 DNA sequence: TGCGCCAGCAGCCAAGACCCCCTGGGACCGAGACAGCCCCAGCATTTT. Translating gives CASSQDPLGPRQPQHF.

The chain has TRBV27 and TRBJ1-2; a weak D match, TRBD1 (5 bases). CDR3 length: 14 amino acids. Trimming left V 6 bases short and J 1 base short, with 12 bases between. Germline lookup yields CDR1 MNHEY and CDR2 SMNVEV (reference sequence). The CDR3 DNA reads TGTGCCAGCAGAACGGGACTTAATAACTATGGCTACACCTTC. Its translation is CASRTGLNNYGYTF.

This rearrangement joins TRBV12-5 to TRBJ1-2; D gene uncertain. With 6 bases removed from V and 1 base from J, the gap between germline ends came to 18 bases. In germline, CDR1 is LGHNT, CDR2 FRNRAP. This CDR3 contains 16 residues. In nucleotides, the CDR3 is TGTGCTAGTGGGACTTCTCGGGCAGGCTATAACTATGGCTACACCTTC. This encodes CASGTSRAGYNYGYTF. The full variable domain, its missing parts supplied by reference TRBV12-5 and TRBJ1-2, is DARVTQTPRHKVTEMGQEVTMRCQPILGHNTVFWYRQTMMQGLELLAYFRNRAPLDDSGMPKDRFSAEMPDATLATLKIQPSEPRDSAVYFCASGTSRAGYNYGYTFGSGTRLTVV.

DNA of the CDR3: TGTGCCAGCAGCTCTTGGTTAGCCAAAAACATTCAGTACTTC. This encodes CASSSWLAKNIQYF. The chain is built from TRBV5-6 and TRBJ2-4, with D hard to call. There are 14 residues in the CDR3. Germline V lookup: CDR1 SGHDT, CDR2 YYEEEE. Trimming shortened V by 3 bases and J by 0 bases, and 7 bases separated the two germline ends.

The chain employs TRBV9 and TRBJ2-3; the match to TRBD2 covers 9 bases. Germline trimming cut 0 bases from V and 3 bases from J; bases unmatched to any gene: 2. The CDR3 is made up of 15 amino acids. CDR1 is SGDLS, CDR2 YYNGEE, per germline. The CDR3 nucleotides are TGTGCCAGCAGCGTAGAGGGACTAGCAACAGATACGCAGTATTTT. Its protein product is CASSVEGLATDTQYF.

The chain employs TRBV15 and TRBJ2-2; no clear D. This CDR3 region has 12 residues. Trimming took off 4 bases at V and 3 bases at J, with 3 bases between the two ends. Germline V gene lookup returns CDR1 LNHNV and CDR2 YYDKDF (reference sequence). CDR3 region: CATSTYTGELFF. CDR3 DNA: TGTGCCACCAGCACGTACACCGGGGAGCTGTTTTTT.

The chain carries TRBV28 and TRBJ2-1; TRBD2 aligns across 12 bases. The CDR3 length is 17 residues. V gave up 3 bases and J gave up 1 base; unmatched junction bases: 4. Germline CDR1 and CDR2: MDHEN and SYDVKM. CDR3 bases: TGTGCCAGCAGTTTGCGACTAGCGGGAGTGTCCTACAATGAGCAGTTCTTC. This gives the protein CASSLRLAGVSYNEQFF.

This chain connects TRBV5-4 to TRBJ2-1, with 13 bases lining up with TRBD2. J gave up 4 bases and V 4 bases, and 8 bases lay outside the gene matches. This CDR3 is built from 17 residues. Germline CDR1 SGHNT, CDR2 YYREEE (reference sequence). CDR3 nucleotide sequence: TGTGCCAGCAGCAAGGGACTAGCGGGATCCGTTTACAATGAGCAGTTCTTC. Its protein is CASSKGLAGSVYNEQFF.

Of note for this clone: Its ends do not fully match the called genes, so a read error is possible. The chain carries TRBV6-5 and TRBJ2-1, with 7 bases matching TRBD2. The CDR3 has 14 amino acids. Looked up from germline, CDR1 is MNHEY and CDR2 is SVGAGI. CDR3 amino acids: CARSSAGYGNEQFF. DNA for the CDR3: TGTGCCCGCAGCTCAGCGGGATATGGTAATGAGCAGTTCTTC.

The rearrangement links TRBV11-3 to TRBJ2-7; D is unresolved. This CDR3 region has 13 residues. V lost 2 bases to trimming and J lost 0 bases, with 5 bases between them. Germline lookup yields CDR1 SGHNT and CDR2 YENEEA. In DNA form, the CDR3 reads TGTGCCAGCAGCTTATCCTTCTCCTACGAGCAGTACTTC. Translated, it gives CASSLSFSYEQYF.

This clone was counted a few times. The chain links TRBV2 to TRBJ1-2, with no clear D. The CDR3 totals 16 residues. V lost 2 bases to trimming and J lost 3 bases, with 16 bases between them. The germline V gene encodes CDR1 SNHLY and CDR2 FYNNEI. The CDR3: CASSEFLGVRYYGYTF. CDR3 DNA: TGTGCCAGCAGTGAATTTCTTGGGGTTCGGTACTATGGCTACACCTTC.

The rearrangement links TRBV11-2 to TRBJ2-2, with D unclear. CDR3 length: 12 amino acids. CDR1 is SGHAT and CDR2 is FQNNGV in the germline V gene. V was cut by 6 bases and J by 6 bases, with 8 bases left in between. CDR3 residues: CASRAGAGELFF. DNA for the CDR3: TGTGCCAGCAGGGCAGGAGCCGGGGAGCTGTTTTTT. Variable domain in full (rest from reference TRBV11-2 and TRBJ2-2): EAGVAQSPRYKIIEKRQSVAFWCNPISGHATLYWYQQILGQGPKLLIQFQNNGVVDDSQLPKDRFSAERLKGVDSTLKIQPAKLEDSAVYLCASRAGAGELFFGEGSRLTVL.